This T cell receptor beta chain was sequenced for a study of T cell repertoires in cytomegalovirus infection. Germline CDR1 is SGHVS and CDR2 is FQNEAQ. From its first to its last residue, the CDR3 has 17 amino acids. A single record per CDR3 protein comes from TCRdb applying MiXCR to the reads. Altogether some 900,000 distinct CDR3 sequences are present, 30% to 35% being singletons, with the ten largest covering under 15%. Notes on this clonotype: As yet, its antigen is unknown. This may be a read error, as it is one base from a much larger clone. It is unclear where the CDR3 begins or ends on the DNA, so no DNA is shown, and the CDR3 is as TCRdb lists it.

Sequenced material: cultured CD8+ T cells from PBMCs, taken from culture after CMV antigen stimulation. The chain uses TRBV7-8 and TRBJ2-5; no check of the table's D call, TRBD2, against the DNA was made. The sequence derives from a human donor in good health (CMV status not recorded). Some clones in this sample may be carry-over from other donors' samples. Here the CDR3 reads CASSLGVGGGAKETRYF.